A selection of T cell receptor beta chains follows, all from one sample in a study of PD-L1 blockade in urothelial cancer. TCRdb's table, derived via immunoSEQ multiplex PCR, lists solely in-frame clones and lacks some. The data contain 25,000 to 35,000 clones, about 85% of them singletons. The sequencing here drew on PBMCs, taken around atezolizumab (anti-PD-L1) treatment. The receptors come from a man in his 70s with urothelial cancer. Each CDR3 is given with its conserved first and last residue. The D gene is left open where the match is weak. Rows may omit the clone size; those that give it use once, few, many or a size class.

d_gene: .; v_gene: TRBV2; abundance: .; j_gene: TRBJ2-5; CDR3aa: CASSEGGETQYF; CDR3nt: TGTGCCAGCAGTGAAGGCGGGGAGACCCAGTACTTC
d_gene: TRBD1; v_gene: TRBV11-2; abundance: .; j_gene: TRBJ2-3; CDR3aa: CASRSPGQGTDTQYF; CDR3nt: TGTGCCAGCAGATCCCCGGGACAGGGAACAGATACGCAGTATTTT
d_gene: TRBD1; v_gene: TRBV27; abundance: .; j_gene: TRBJ1-1; CDR3aa: CASSHRGRGNTEAFF; CDR3nt: TGTGCCAGCAGTCACAGGGGGCGCGGGAACACTGAAGCTTTCTTT
d_gene: .; v_gene: TRBV19; abundance: .; j_gene: TRBJ2-1; CDR3aa: CASSTRRTGSSYNEQFF; CDR3nt: TGTGCCAGTAGTACACGAAGGACCGGGAGCTCCTACAATGAGCAGTTCTTC
d_gene: .; v_gene: TRBV7-2; abundance: .; j_gene: TRBJ2-5; CDR3aa: CASSSRGEGGETQYF; CDR3nt: TGTGCCAGCAGCTCCCGGGGGGAGGGGGGAGAGACCCAGTACTTC
d_gene: .; v_gene: TRBV11-2; abundance: once; j_gene: TRBJ1-6; CDR3aa: CASSSQGYNSPLHF; CDR3nt: TGTGCCAGCAGCTCCCAGGGATATAATTCACCCCTCCACTTT
d_gene: TRBD1; v_gene: TRBV6-1; abundance: once; j_gene: TRBJ1-5; CDR3aa: CASSGTGGRYQPQHF; CDR3nt: TGTGCCAGCAGTGGGACAGGGGGACGATATCAGCCCCAGCATTTT
d_gene: .; v_gene: TRBV7-2; abundance: .; j_gene: TRBJ1-2; CDR3aa: CASSGHSSTF; CDR3nt: TGTGCCAGCAGCGGACACTCGAGCACCTTC
d_gene: TRBD1; v_gene: TRBV2; abundance: .; j_gene: TRBJ2-5; CDR3aa: CASSGQGVRETQYF; CDR3nt: TGTGCCAGCAGCGGACAGGGGGTTCGGGAGACCCAGTACTTC
d_gene: .; v_gene: TRBV6-5; abundance: once; j_gene: TRBJ1-1; CDR3aa: CASSYRNSPNTEAFF; CDR3nt: TGTGCCAGCAGTTACAGGAACAGTCCAAACACTGAAGCTTTCTTT
d_gene: .; v_gene: TRBV19; abundance: few; j_gene: TRBJ1-1; CDR3aa: CASSPDSYTEAFF; CDR3nt: TGTGCCAGTAGTCCGGACAGCTACACTGAAGCTTTCTTT
d_gene: TRBD1; v_gene: TRBV5-1; abundance: .; j_gene: TRBJ1-1; CDR3aa: CASSSGQIMNTEAFF; CDR3nt: TGCGCCAGCAGCTCGGGACAGATCATGAACACTGAAGCTTTCTTT
d_gene: TRBD1; v_gene: TRBV2; abundance: .; j_gene: TRBJ1-5; CDR3aa: CASSSGTGGNQPQHF; CDR3nt: TGTGCCAGCAGTTCCGGGACAGGGGGGAATCAGCCCCAGCATTTT
d_gene: TRBD2; v_gene: TRBV19; abundance: once; j_gene: TRBJ2-1; CDR3aa: CASSIGRTSAHEQFF; CDR3nt: TGTGCCAGTAGTATAGGAAGGACTAGTGCCCATGAGCAGTTCTTC
d_gene: .; v_gene: TRBV5-1; abundance: .; j_gene: TRBJ2-2; CDR3aa: CASSPHVRQGNTGELFF; CDR3nt: TGCGCCAGCAGCCCCCACGTAAGGCAGGGGAACACCGGGGAGCTGTTTTTT
d_gene: TRBD2; v_gene: TRBV6-5; abundance: .; j_gene: TRBJ2-1; CDR3aa: CASSYSGSGGANEQFF; CDR3nt: TGTGCCAGCAGTTACTCGGGTAGCGGGGGGGCCAATGAGCAGTTCTTC
d_gene: TRBD2; v_gene: TRBV7-2; abundance: .; j_gene: TRBJ2-3; CDR3aa: CASREGLAKDTQYF; CDR3nt: TGTGCCAGCAGAGAGGGACTAGCAAAAGATACGCAGTATTTT
d_gene: .; v_gene: TRBV5-8; abundance: .; j_gene: TRBJ1-2; CDR3aa: CASSLGTAGSGYTF; CDR3nt: TGTGCCAGCAGCCTCGGGACTGCGGGGAGTGGCTACACCTTC
d_gene: .; v_gene: TRBV30; abundance: .; j_gene: TRBJ2-5; CDR3aa: CAWSPLPGVAAQYF; CDR3nt: TGTGCCTGGAGTCCCCTTCCGGGGGTCGCGGCCCAGTACTTC
d_gene: TRBD1; v_gene: TRBV7-7; abundance: .; j_gene: TRBJ2-1; CDR3aa: CASSPGQGVHEQFF; CDR3nt: TGTGCCAGCAGCCCGGGACAGGGGGTCCATGAGCAGTTCTTC
d_gene: .; v_gene: TRBV6-1; abundance: .; j_gene: TRBJ1-5; CDR3aa: CASLSGISNQPQHF; CDR3nt: TGTGCCAGTCTATCAGGGATTAGCAATCAGCCCCAGCATTTT